This T cell receptor beta chain comes out of a study of T cell changes during pregnancy in multiple sclerosis. Germline CDR1 LGHNA, CDR2 YSLEER. The CDR3 consists of 17 residues. Trimming removed 4 bases from V and 7 bases from J; junction bases left unmatched: 16. Profiled with immunoSEQ multiplex PCR; TCRdb holds only in-frame clones, not every one. The sample gives under 85,000 clones, 91% of which show up once; 1.3% to 1.5% is in the top ten. The clonotype was recovered from a female donor in good health, enrolled as a control in a pregnancy study. Here the sequenced sample was peripheral blood, taken in the third trimester of pregnancy. This chain links TRBV4-3 with TRBJ2-1; 7 bases line up with TRBD2. The CDR3 loop reads CASSLLTGLTGRNEQFF. The CDR3 DNA sequence: TGCGCCAGCAGCCTCCTCACGGGGCTGACCGGGAGGAATGAGCAGTTCTTC.